The 28 T cell receptor beta chains reported below all come from one sample, sequenced in a study of T cells in Graves' hyperthyroidism and ophthalmopathy. The TCR beta CDR3 regions underwent amplification using RNA transcripts as the source. Primed by the HTBI set, a first-round RT-PCR was run on the TCR CDR3. MiXCR was run by TCRdb on the multiplex PCR reads, yielding one entry per CDR3 protein. The sample consists of around 620,000 distinct CDR3 sequences, 15% to 20% of them appearing once. Sequenced sample: blood. The receptors were sampled from a woman younger than 45 with Graves' hyperthyroidism.

This clonotype has at least ten counts. The V call is TRBV3-1, the J call TRBJ2-7; D is undetermined. Trimming cost V 0 bases and J 0 bases, with 12 bases left between them. The V gene's germline CDR1 is LGHDT and CDR2 YNNKEL (reference sequence). The CDR3 loop spans 16 amino acids. For the CDR3, the DNA is TGTGCCAGCAGCCAAGATAGGCCTCGCATCTCCTACGAGCAGTACTTC. Its protein is CASSQDRPRISYEQYF.

There are a few counts of this clonotype. The V and J genes are TRBV28 and TRBJ1-4; 8 bases are a match to TRBD1. This CDR3 comprises 17 residues. CDR1 is MDHEN, CDR2 SYDVKM, per germline. J gave up 5 bases and V 5 bases, and 13 bases lay outside the gene matches. CDR3 DNA: TGTGCCAGCAGTACCTCCCTCCAGGGGGCTCCGAATGAAAAACTGTTTTTT. Amino acid sequence: CASSTSLQGAPNEKLFF.

The rearrangement joins TRBV30 to TRBJ1-5; TRBD1 agrees at 7 bases. Germline loops: CDR1 GTSNPN, CDR2 SVGIG (reference sequence). The V gene end was trimmed by 5 bases and the J gene end by 7 bases; junction bases not matched to a gene: 5. The CDR3 totals 12 residues. Here the CDR3 reads CAWETGNQPQHF. CDR3 nucleotide sequence: TGTGCCTGGGAGACAGGGAACCAGCCCCAGCATTTT.

The chain couples TRBV28 to TRBJ2-7, with TRBD2 matching over 8 bases. Looked up from germline, CDR1 is MDHEN and CDR2 is SYDVKM. The V gene end was trimmed by 10 bases and the J gene end by 2 bases; junction bases not matched to a gene: 7. The CDR3 length is 13 residues. The CDR3 DNA is TGTGCCACTGGGCGGGGGGAACCCTACGAGCAGTACTTC. It specifies CATGRGEPYEQYF.

As to this clonotype: Germline is not matched at one junction end, which may reflect a read error. The rearrangement links TRBV6-4 to TRBJ2-7; unclear D gene. Germline loops: CDR1 MRHNA, CDR2 SNTAGT. The CDR3 has 12 residues. CDR3 residues: CASSGQSYEQCF. CDR3 sequence (DNA): TGTGCCAGCAGTGGACAATCCTACGAGCAGTGCTTC.

This clonotype was observed many times. V is TRBV6-2 or TRBV6-3 and J is TRBJ2-5; the match to TRBD2 covers 13 bases. There are 17 residues in the CDR3. The V gene end was trimmed by 6 bases and the J gene end by 5 bases; junction bases not matched to a gene: 12. Germline CDR1 reads MNHEY; CDR2 reads SVGEGT. CDR3 DNA sequence: TGTGCCAGCAGCGGACTAGCGGGGGTTCAGCGAGGGGAGACCCAGTACTTC. It yields the protein CASSGLAGVQRGETQYF.

This clonotype was found many times. The rearrangement joins TRBV20-1 to TRBJ2-7, with D tentatively TRBD1 (5 bases). The V gene's germline CDR1 is DFQATT and CDR2 SNEGSKA (reference sequence). V lost 3 bases to trimming and J lost 4 bases, with 10 bases between them. The CDR3 consists of 12 residues. The CDR3 here is CSASLRQYEQYF. DNA of the CDR3: TGCAGTGCTAGCTTAAGACAGTACGAGCAGTACTTC.

There are many counts of this clonotype. The chain combines TRBV27 with TRBJ2-7, with 7 bases that match TRBD1. CDR3 length equals 13 residues. Per the germline V gene, CDR1 is MNHEY and CDR2 is SMNVEV (reference sequence). The V segment lost 7 bases and the J segment 3 bases; nucleotides outside the gene matches: 6. The DNA of the CDR3 is TGTGCCAGCACAAAAGGGGGCGGCTACGAGCAGTACTTC. This encodes CASTKGGGYEQYF.

This chain joins TRBV7-9 and TRBJ1-1; no clear D. Germline CDR1 SEHNR, CDR2 FQNEAQ (reference sequence). CDR3 length equals 12 residues. With 6 bases removed from V and 6 bases from J, the gap between germline ends came to 11 bases. The CDR3 reads CASSGQAAEAFF. In DNA, the CDR3 is TGTGCCAGCAGTGGGCAGGCGGCTGAAGCTTTCTTT.

This clonotype was counted ten times or more. V is TRBV3-1 and J is TRBJ2-7; D gene ambiguous. V was trimmed by 1 base and J by 5 bases, leaving 12 bases between them. The CDR3 is 14 residues long. Germline-derived CDR1 and CDR2 are LGHDT and YNNKEL (reference sequence). The CDR3 here is CASSQGPVLDEQYF. The DNA of the CDR3 is TGTGCCAGCAGCCAAGGCCCGGTTCTCGACGAGCAGTACTTC.

In its sample, this clonotype was seen many times. The rearrangement links TRBV28 to TRBJ2-3; a weak D match, TRBD2 (6 bases). The V end was cut by 5 bases, the J end by 1 base, with 19 bases between. The CDR3 totals 17 residues. Germline CDR1 and CDR2: MDHEN and SYDVKM. CDR3 DNA: TGTGCCAGCAGTCCCCACCTAGGAGGGTACGGCACAGATACGCAGTATTTT. Protein sequence: CASSPHLGGYGTDTQYF.

The chain carries TRBV10-3 and TRBJ1-5, with 10 bases that match TRBD1. The CDR3 is 14 residues long. Germline CDR1 reads ENHRY; CDR2 reads SYGVKD. The V segment lost 6 bases and the J segment 7 bases; nucleotides outside the gene matches: 6. CDR3 residues: CAISPGQGNQPQHF. CDR3 nucleotide sequence: TGTGCCATCAGCCCGGGACAGGGGAACCAGCCCCAGCATTTT.

This clonotype was detected only a few times. The CDR3 DNA is TGCGCCAGCAGCTTTCGTACAGGAAATAATTCACCCCTCCACTTT. Protein product: CASSFRTGNNSPLHF. V is TRBV5-1 and J is TRBJ1-6, with D tentatively TRBD1 (5 bases). The V gene's germline CDR1 is SGHRS and CDR2 YFSETQ. The ends were cut back, 2 bases at V and 5 bases at J, with 11 bases in the middle. The CDR3 sequence is 15 residues long.

The J gene is TRBJ2-3, the V gene TRBV5-1; D remains unclear. The V end was cut by 5 bases, the J end by 5 bases, with 6 bases between. CDR1 and CDR2 (germline): SGHRS, YFSETQ. The CDR3 length is 11 residues. The CDR3 spells CASRTQDTQYF. As DNA, the CDR3 is TGCGCCAGCAGAACGCAAGATACGCAGTATTTT.

This clonotype came up a few times. V gene TRBV19 combines with J gene TRBJ2-1; the D gene could be TRBD1 or TRBD2 (5 bases each). The ends were cut back, 5 bases at V and 7 bases at J, with 12 bases in the middle. CDR1 and CDR2 from the germline V gene are LNHDA and SQIVND (reference sequence). This CDR3 comprises 13 residues. The CDR3 loop is CASSRGHGNEQFF. In DNA, the CDR3 is TGTGCCAGTAGTCGGGGCCATGGGAATGAGCAGTTCTTC.

This clonotype was recorded a few times. This chain joins TRBV29-1 and TRBJ2-1; maybe TRBD2 (5 bases). This CDR3 has 14 amino acids. CDR1 and CDR2 from the germline V gene are SQVTM and ANQGSEA. Trimming removed 0 bases from V and 3 bases from J, with 9 bases in between. The CDR3 nucleotides read TGCAGCGTTGAAGAATGGGAGAGCTACAATGAGCAGTTCTTC. Translation: CSVEEWESYNEQFF.

CDR3 protein: CSASLAGRYNEQFF. DNA for the CDR3: TGCAGTGCTAGCCTAGCGGGACGGTACAATGAGCAGTTCTTC. The chain has TRBV20-1 and TRBJ2-1; 9 positions match TRBD2. Trimming cost V 3 bases and J 4 bases; bases outside gene matches: 4. CDR1 is DFQATT, CDR2 SNEGSKA, per germline (reference sequence). The CDR3 covers 14 residues.

This clonotype was observed many times. The V gene is TRBV28, the J gene TRBJ2-1, with 10 bases lining up with TRBD1. After removal of 3 bases from V and 4 bases from J, the junction contained 6 bases not matched to a gene. CDR3 length equals 16 residues. Germline V gene sequence: CDR1 MDHEN, CDR2 SYDVKM. The CDR3 nucleotides read TGTGCCAGCAGTTTTTGGACAGGGGGTAGTTACAATGAGCAGTTCTTC. Amino acid sequence: CASSFWTGGSYNEQFF.

The chain carries TRBV7-8 and TRBJ2-7, with D tentatively TRBD2 (5 bases). The V gene's germline CDR1 is SGHVS and CDR2 FQNEAQ. Trimming shortened V by 3 bases and J by 2 bases, and 11 bases separated the two germline ends. The CDR3 spans 14 residues. CDR3 sequence reads: CASSFGSDAYEQYF. CDR3 nucleotides: TGTGCCAGCAGCTTTGGTAGCGACGCCTACGAGCAGTACTTC.

This clonotype was counted ten times or more. This chain connects TRBV28 to TRBJ1-5, with D maybe TRBD1 (5 bases). The CDR3 is 12 residues long. V gave up 6 bases and J gave up 6 bases, with 9 bases separating them. Germline-derived CDR1 and CDR2 are MDHEN and SYDVKM. The CDR3 nucleotides are TGTGCCAGCAGGCCCGGGGGTCAGCCCCAGCATTTT. Amino acid sequence: CASRPGGQPQHF.

The chain is built from TRBV30 and TRBJ2-3, with 11 positions matching TRBD2. In germline, CDR1 is GTSNPN, CDR2 SVGIG (reference sequence). The CDR3 is 15 amino acids. Germline trimming cut 5 bases from V and 2 bases from J; bases unmatched to any gene: 6. In DNA form, the CDR3 reads TGTGCCTGGGCCACGGGACTAGCGGACACAGATACGCAGTATTTT. Protein: CAWATGLADTDTQYF.

In DNA form, the CDR3 reads TGTGCCAGCAGCTTAAGGACAGGGAGTCAAAATGAAAAACTGTTTTTT. Residues: CASSLRTGSQNEKLFF. This chain joins TRBV7-9 and TRBJ1-4; 8 nucleotides line up with TRBD1. CDR3 length: 16 residues. Germline V CDR1 and CDR2: SEHNR, FQNEAQ (reference sequence). The ends lost 2 bases at V and 5 bases at J; junction bases unmatched: 7.

The J gene is TRBJ2-3, the V gene TRBV5-1, with 10 bases identical to TRBD2. This CDR3 has 17 residues. V trimming: 4 bases; J trimming: 8 bases; junction bases outside the gene matches: 16. Germline V CDR1 and CDR2: SGHRS, YFSETQ. CDR3 in amino acids: CASSPGGTSAYLGTQYF. DNA for the CDR3: TGCGCCAGCAGCCCGGGGGGGACTAGCGCATATCTGGGTACGCAGTATTTT.

Only a few counts were recorded for this clonotype. V usage is TRBV4-3 and J usage is TRBJ1-4; the D gene is possibly TRBD1 (6 bases). V dropped 4 bases and J dropped 5 bases, with 14 bases sitting between them. The CDR3 runs to 15 residues. Germline V lookup: CDR1 LGHNA, CDR2 YSLEER. Here the CDR3 reads CASSPRQALNEKLFF. The CDR3 nucleotides are TGCGCCAGCAGCCCTAGACAGGCCTTAAATGAAAAACTGTTTTTT.

CDR3 in DNA: TGTGCCAGCAGTCTGGACAGCGCAACTAATGAAAAACTGTTTTTT. Translated, it gives CASSLDSATNEKLFF. The J gene is TRBJ1-4, the V gene TRBV27; weak D call: TRBD1 (6 bases). The germline CDR1 and CDR2 sequences are MNHEY and SMNVEV (reference sequence). V lost 5 bases to trimming and J lost 0 bases, with 10 bases between them. The CDR3 loop spans 15 amino acids.

This chain joins TRBV5-1 and TRBJ2-7, with D maybe TRBD1 (5 bases). The CDR3 runs 14 residues. Trimming shortened V by 4 bases and J by 3 bases, and 14 bases separated the two germline ends. Germline V gene data show CDR1 as SGHRS and CDR2 as YFSETQ. In DNA form, the CDR3 reads TGCGCCAGCAGCCCCCTAGGGGCGGTCTACGAGCAGTACTTC. It is translated as CASSPLGAVYEQYF. Full variable domain (rest looked up from reference TRBV5-1 and TRBJ2-7): KAGVTQTPRYLIKTRGQQVTLSCSPISGHRSVSWYQQTPGQGLQFLFEYFSETQRNKGNFPGRFSGRQFSNSRSEMNVSTLELGDSALYLCASSPLGAVYEQYFGPGTRLTVT.

Comments on this clonotype: A much larger clone lies a single base off, so this may be a read error. The chain uses TRBV6-5 and TRBJ2-7, with D uncertain. The length of the CDR3 is 12 residues. From germline, CDR1 is MNHEY and CDR2 SVGAGI. The CDR3: CASSLPDREQHF. DNA of the CDR3: TGTGCCAGCAGTTTACCCGATCGCGAGCAGCACTTC.

This clonotype was seen repeatedly, ten times or more. This rearrangement joins TRBV18 to TRBJ2-3, with TRBD1 matching 8 bases. After removal of 3 bases from V and 2 bases from J, the junction contained 7 bases not matched to a gene. The CDR3 runs to 16 residues. Germline lookup yields CDR1 KGHSH and CDR2 LQKENI. The CDR3 sequence is CASSPVGQGFTDTQYF. CDR3 bases: TGTGCCAGCTCACCCGTAGGACAGGGCTTCACAGATACGCAGTATTTT.